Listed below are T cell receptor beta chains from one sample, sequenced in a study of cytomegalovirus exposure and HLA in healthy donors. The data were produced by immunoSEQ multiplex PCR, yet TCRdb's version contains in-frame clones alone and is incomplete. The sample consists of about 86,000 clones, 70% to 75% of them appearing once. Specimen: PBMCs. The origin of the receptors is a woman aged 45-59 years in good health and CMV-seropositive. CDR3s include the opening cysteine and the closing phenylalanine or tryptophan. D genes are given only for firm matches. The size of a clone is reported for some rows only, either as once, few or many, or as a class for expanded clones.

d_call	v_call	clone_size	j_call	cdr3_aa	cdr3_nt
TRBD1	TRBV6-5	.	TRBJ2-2	CASSYTTGDTGELFF	TGTGCCAGCAGTTACACAACAGGGGACACCGGGGAGCTGTTTTTT
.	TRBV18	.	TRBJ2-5	CASSHLEDQYF	TGTGCCAGCTCACACTTAGAGGACCAGTACTTC
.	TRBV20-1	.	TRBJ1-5	CSASPLTTQHF	TGCAGTGCTAGCCCCCTCACAACCCAGCATTTT
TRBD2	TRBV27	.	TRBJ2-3	CASSLSLTSGRYNTQYF	TGTGCCAGCAGTTTATCCCTGACTAGCGGGAGGTATAATACGCAGTATTTT
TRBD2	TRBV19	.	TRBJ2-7	CASGTSGSGEQYF	TGTGCCAGCGGGACTAGCGGGAGTGGCGAGCAGTACTTC
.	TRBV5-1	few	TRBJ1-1	CASSLGQVNTEAFF	TGCGCCAGCAGCTTGGGACAGGTTAACACTGAAGCTTTCTTT
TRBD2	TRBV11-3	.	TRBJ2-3	CASSLGPSGLTDTQYF	TGTGCCAGCAGCTTAGGCCCTAGCGGGCTCACAGATACGCAGTATTTT
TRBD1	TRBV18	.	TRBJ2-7	CASSPGPDRGYEQYF	TGTGCCAGCTCACCAGGCCCCGACAGGGGCTACGAGCAGTACTTC
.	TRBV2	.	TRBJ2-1	CASSVTPREQFF	TGTGCCAGCAGTGTGACCCCGCGGGAGCAGTTCTTC
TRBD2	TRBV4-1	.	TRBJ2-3	CASSQEPGLGPRDTQYF	TGCGCCAGCAGCCAAGAGCCGGGACTAGGGCCTAGGGATACGCAGTATTTT
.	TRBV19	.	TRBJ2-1	CASSMPGQGHEQFF	TGTGCCAGTAGTATGCCAGGGCAAGGTCATGAGCAGTTCTTC
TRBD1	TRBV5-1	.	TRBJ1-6	CASSPGTGSSPLHF	TGCGCCAGCAGCCCCGGGACAGGGAGTTCACCCCTCCACTTT
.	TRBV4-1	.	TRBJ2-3	CASSRGSTDTQYF	TGCGCCAGCAGCCGGGGCAGCACAGATACGCAGTATTTT
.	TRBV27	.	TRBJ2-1	CASSFSPYNEQFF	TGTGCCAGCAGTTTCAGTCCCTACAATGAGCAGTTCTTC
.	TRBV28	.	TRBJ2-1	CASSLSSYGNEQFF	TGTGCCAGCAGTTTATCGTCGTACGGGAATGAGCAGTTCTTC
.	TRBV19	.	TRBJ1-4	CASMDRPTNEKLFF	TGTGCCAGTATGGACAGACCAACTAATGAAAAACTGTTTTTT
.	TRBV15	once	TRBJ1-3	CATSGGAGNTIYF	TGTGCCACTAGCGGGGGGGCTGGAAACACCATATATTTT
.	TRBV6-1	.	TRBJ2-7	CASSEAHDTYEQYF	TGTGCCAGCAGTGAAGCACATGACACCTACGAGCAGTACTTC
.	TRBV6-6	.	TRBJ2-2	CASKGALNTGELFF	TGTGCCAGCAAAGGGGCCCTGAACACCGGGGAGCTGTTTTTT
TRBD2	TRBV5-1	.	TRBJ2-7	CASSGTSGAYEQYF	TGCGCCAGCAGCGGGACTAGCGGGGCCTACGAGCAGTACTTC
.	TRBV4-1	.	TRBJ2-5	CASSHRTGNFETQYF	TGCGCCAGCAGCCACCGAACAGGGAATTTTGAGACCCAGTACTTC
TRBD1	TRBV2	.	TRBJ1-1	CARTGGRGTEAFF	TGTGCTCGTACAGGGGGCAGAGGGACTGAAGCTTTCTTT
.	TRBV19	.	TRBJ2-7	CASSQQTGNYEQYF	TGTGCCAGTAGTCAACAAACAGGGAACTACGAGCAGTACTTC
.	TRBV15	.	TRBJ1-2	CATSRGEYGYTF	TGTGCCACCAGCAGAGGAGAGTATGGCTACACCTTC
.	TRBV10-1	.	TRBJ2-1	CASSDGTANNEQFF	TGCGCCAGCAGTGACGGGACTGCAAACAATGAGCAGTTCTTC
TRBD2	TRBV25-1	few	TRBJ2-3	CASWSSLAGSTDTQYF	TGTGCCAGTTGGTCCTCATTAGCGGGGAGCACAGATACGCAGTATTTT
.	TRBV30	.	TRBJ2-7	CAWSVLATYEQYF	TGTGCCTGGAGTGTCCTAGCAACCTACGAGCAGTACTTC
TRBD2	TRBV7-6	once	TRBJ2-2	CASSSRTSGNTGELFF	TGTGCCAGCAGCTCCAGGACTAGCGGGAACACCGGGGAGCTGTTTTTT
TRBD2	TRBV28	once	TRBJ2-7	CASSLGLVNYEQYF	TGTGCCAGCAGTTTAGGACTAGTCAACTACGAGCAGTACTTC
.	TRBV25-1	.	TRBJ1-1	CASWRDTEAFF	TGTGCCAGCTGGAGAGACACTGAAGCTTTCTTT
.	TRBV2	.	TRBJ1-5	CASRVQNQPQHF	TGTGCCAGCAGGGTCCAGAATCAGCCCCAGCATTTT
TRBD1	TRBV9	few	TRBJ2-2	CASSRGQGYTGELFF	TGTGCCAGCAGCCGGGGACAGGGGTACACCGGGGAGCTGTTTTTT
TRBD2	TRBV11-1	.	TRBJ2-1	CASSSAGTSVNEQFF	TGTGCCAGCAGCTCCGCCGGGACTAGCGTGAATGAGCAGTTCTTC
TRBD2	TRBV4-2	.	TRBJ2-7	CASSQDRASGSPQYF	TGTGCCAGCAGCCAAGATAGGGCTAGCGGGAGTCCGCAGTACTTC
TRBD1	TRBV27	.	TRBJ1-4	CASSPMTGGWKKLFF	TGTGCCAGCAGTCCAATGACAGGGGGCTGGAAAAAACTGTTTTTT
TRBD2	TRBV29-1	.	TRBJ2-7	CSVELAGEQYF	TGCAGCGTTGAACTAGCGGGTGAGCAGTACTTC
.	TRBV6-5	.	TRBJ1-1	CASSGVNTEAFF	TGTGCCAGCTCGGGGGTGAACACTGAAGCTTTCTTT
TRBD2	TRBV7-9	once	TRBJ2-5	CASSPTGGEETQYF	TGTGCCAGCAGCCCCACCGGGGGGGAAGAGACCCAGTACTTC
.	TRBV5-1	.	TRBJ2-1	CASSLARQEAEQFF	TGCGCCAGCAGCTTGGCCCGACAGGAGGCTGAGCAGTTCTTC
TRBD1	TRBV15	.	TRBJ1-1	CATSSPVVTGTYEAFF	TGTGCCACCAGCTCTCCTGTGGTGACAGGGACCTATGAAGCTTTCTTT
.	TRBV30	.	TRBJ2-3	CAWRAGPAGDTQYF	TGTGCCTGGAGAGCGGGCCCCGCCGGAGATACGCAGTATTTT
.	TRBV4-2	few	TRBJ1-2	CASSQGGAKVDYGYTF	TGTGCCAGCAGCCAGGGCGGGGCGAAAGTCGACTATGGCTACACCTTC
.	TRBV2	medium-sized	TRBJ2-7	CASSGGLTPYEQYF	TGTGCCAGCAGCGGAGGGCTAACCCCCTACGAGCAGTACTTC
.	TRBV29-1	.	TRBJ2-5	CSVTGQETQYF	TGCAGCGTGACAGGCCAAGAGACCCAGTACTTC
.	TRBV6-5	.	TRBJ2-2	CASSSSGTNTGELFF	TGTGCCAGCAGCTCCTCAGGGACGAACACCGGGGAGCTGTTTTTT
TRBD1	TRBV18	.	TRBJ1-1	CASSPGTGRNTEAFF	TGTGCCAGCTCACCTGGGACAGGCCGCAACACTGAAGCTTTCTTT
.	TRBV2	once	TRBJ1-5	CASSEFYNQPQHF	TGTGCCAGCAGTGAATTCTATAATCAGCCCCAGCATTTT
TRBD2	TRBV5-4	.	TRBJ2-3	CASSLGGLGGTDTQYF	TGTGCCAGCAGCTTGGGAGGACTAGGCGGCACAGATACGCAGTATTTT
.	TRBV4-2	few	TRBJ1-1	CASSQDRSTEAFF	TGTGCCAGCAGCCAAGACCGGAGCACTGAAGCTTTCTTT
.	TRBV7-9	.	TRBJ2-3	CASSQTRNTDTQYF	TGTGCCAGCAGCCAGACTAGAAACACAGATACGCAGTATTTT
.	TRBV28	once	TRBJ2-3	CASRTSRGPTDTQYF	TGTGCCAGCAGAACTTCCAGGGGACCCACAGATACGCAGTATTTT